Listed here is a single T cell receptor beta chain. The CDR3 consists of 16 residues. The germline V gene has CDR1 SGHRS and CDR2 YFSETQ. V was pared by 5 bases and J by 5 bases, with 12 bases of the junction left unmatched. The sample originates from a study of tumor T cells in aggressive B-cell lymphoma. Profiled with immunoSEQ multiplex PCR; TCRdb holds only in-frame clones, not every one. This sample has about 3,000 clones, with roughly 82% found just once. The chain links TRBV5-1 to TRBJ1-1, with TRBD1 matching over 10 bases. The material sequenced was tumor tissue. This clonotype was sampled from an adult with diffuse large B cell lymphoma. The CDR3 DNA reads TGCGCCAGCAGGCGAAACAGTGGGACAGGGGTAACTGAAGCTTTCTTT. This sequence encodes CASRRNSGTGVTEAFF.